The rows below give T cell receptor beta chains drawn from one sample of a study of CD8 T cells in ankylosing spondylitis. TCRdb independently ran MiXCR on the 5' RACE reads; one entry per CDR3 protein. The sample lists 700,000 or so distinct CDR3 sequences; around 19% were seen once. Sequencing was carried out using blood, either unsorted or a sorted T cell fraction (not recorded which). These receptors all stem from a male donor with ankylosing spondylitis. Both conserved end residues are part of each CDR3. D genes are given only for firm matches. Some rows mark clone size as missing; the rest say once, few, many or name a class of expanded clone.

j_gene: TRBJ2-1
abundance: few
d_gene: TRBD1
v_gene: TRBV4-2
CDR3aa: CASSQDRQGASEQFF
CDR3nt: TGTGCCAGCAGCCAAGATCGCCAGGGGGCGAGTGAGCAGTTCTTC

j_gene: TRBJ2-2
abundance: few
d_gene: NA
v_gene: TRBV6-2/TRBV6-3
CDR3aa: CASRNPGQGTGELFF
CDR3nt: TGTGCCAGCAGAAACCCGGGCCAGGGCACCGGGGAGCTGTTTTTT

j_gene: TRBJ1-3
abundance: NA
d_gene: NA
v_gene: TRBV5-6
CDR3aa: CASSLDRNSGNTIYF
CDR3nt: TGTGCCAGCAGCTTGGACAGGAACTCTGGAAACACCATATATTTT

j_gene: TRBJ2-5
abundance: few
d_gene: NA
v_gene: TRBV5-1
CDR3aa: CASSLERGETQYF
CDR3nt: TGCGCCAGCAGCTTGGAAAGGGGAGAGACCCAGTACTTC

j_gene: TRBJ1-1
abundance: NA
d_gene: NA
v_gene: TRBV27
CDR3aa: CASRTGGLTTEAFF
CDR3nt: TGTGCCAGCAGGACTGGGGGGCTGACCACTGAAGCTTTCTTT

j_gene: TRBJ1-6
abundance: NA
d_gene: NA
v_gene: TRBV5-1
CDR3aa: CASSLLGPVDNSPLHF
CDR3nt: TGCGCCAGCAGCCTTTTGGGGCCGGTCGATAATTCACCCCTCCACTTT

j_gene: TRBJ2-7
abundance: NA
d_gene: TRBD2
v_gene: TRBV28
CDR3aa: CASSNSRLAGEHEQYF
CDR3nt: TGTGCCAGCAGTAATTCCCGGCTAGCGGGAGAACACGAGCAGTACTTC

j_gene: TRBJ2-2
abundance: NA
d_gene: NA
v_gene: TRBV7-2
CDR3aa: CASSSAGRTGELFF
CDR3nt: TGTGCCAGCAGCTCGGCGGGGCGAACCGGGGAGCTGTTTTTT

j_gene: TRBJ2-7
abundance: few
d_gene: TRBD2
v_gene: TRBV30
CDR3aa: CAWSAQFKTSSHYEQYF
CDR3nt: TGTGCCTGGAGTGCTCAATTTAAGACTAGCAGTCACTACGAGCAGTACTTC

j_gene: TRBJ1-1
abundance: many
d_gene: TRBD1
v_gene: TRBV10-1
CDR3aa: CASSQDRATEAFF
CDR3nt: TGCGCCAGCAGCCAAGACAGGGCGACTGAAGCTTTCTTT

j_gene: TRBJ1-4
abundance: many
d_gene: NA
v_gene: TRBV12-3/TRBV12-4
CDR3aa: CASSFRRGTNEKLFF
CDR3nt: TGTGCCAGCAGTTTTAGACGGGGGACTAATGAAAAACTGTTTTTT

j_gene: TRBJ2-3
abundance: NA
d_gene: TRBD1
v_gene: TRBV28
CDR3aa: CASSAPGGFTDTQYF
CDR3nt: TGTGCCAGCAGTGCGCCAGGGGGCTTCACAGATACGCAGTATTTT

j_gene: TRBJ1-3
abundance: NA
d_gene: TRBD1
v_gene: TRBV20-1
CDR3aa: CSARDPRDRGNTIYF
CDR3nt: TGCAGTGCTAGAGACCCCCGGGACAGGGGAAACACCATATATTTT

j_gene: TRBJ1-1
abundance: NA
d_gene: NA
v_gene: TRBV14
CDR3aa: CASSLNRAKNTEAFF
CDR3nt: TGTGCCAGCAGCCTGAACAGGGCCAAGAACACTGAAGCTTTCTTT

j_gene: TRBJ2-3
abundance: once
d_gene: NA
v_gene: TRBV11-1
CDR3aa: CASSLEEGMRADTQYF
CDR3nt: TGTGCCAGCAGCTTAGAGGAGGGGATGAGGGCAGATACGCAGTATTTT

j_gene: TRBJ2-7
abundance: NA
d_gene: NA
v_gene: TRBV2
CDR3aa: CASSEAAKQRVEQYF
CDR3nt: TGTGCCAGCAGTGAGGCAGCAAAACAAAGAGTCGAGCAGTACTTC

j_gene: TRBJ1-2
abundance: many
d_gene: NA
v_gene: TRBV12-3/TRBV12-4
CDR3aa: CASSLATDYGYTF
CDR3nt: TGTGCCAGCAGCTTAGCAACGGACTATGGCTACACCTTC

j_gene: TRBJ2-7
abundance: few
d_gene: NA
v_gene: TRBV28
CDR3aa: CATTGRNYPLSYEQYF
CDR3nt: TGTGCCACCACGGGACGGAATTACCCCCTCTCCTACGAGCAGTACTTC

j_gene: TRBJ2-3
abundance: once
d_gene: TRBD2
v_gene: TRBV20-1
CDR3aa: CSARRARTSGSTDTQYF
CDR3nt: TGCAGTGCTAGAAGGGCCCGGACTAGCGGCAGCACAGATACGCAGTATTTT

j_gene: TRBJ2-1
abundance: NA
d_gene: NA
v_gene: TRBV28
CDR3aa: CASSHPSSTSSNEQFF
CDR3nt: TGTGCCAGCAGTCATCCGTCGTCTACTAGCTCCAATGAGCAGTTCTTC

j_gene: TRBJ2-5
abundance: few
d_gene: NA
v_gene: TRBV10-3
CDR3aa: CAISDGAVGSAETQYF
CDR3nt: TGTGCCATCAGTGATGGGGCGGTCGGGAGCGCAGAGACCCAGTACTTC

j_gene: TRBJ1-5
abundance: NA
d_gene: NA
v_gene: TRBV27
CDR3aa: CASSLGGAYSNQPQHF
CDR3nt: TGTGCCAGCAGTTTGGGAGGAGCGTATAGCAATCAGCCCCAGCATTTT

j_gene: TRBJ2-7
abundance: NA
d_gene: NA
v_gene: TRBV29-1
CDR3aa: CSVFSLGEQYF
CDR3nt: TGCAGCGTATTCTCCTTGGGGGAGCAGTACTTC

j_gene: TRBJ2-1
abundance: NA
d_gene: TRBD2
v_gene: TRBV20-1
CDR3aa: CSASGLLSNEQFF
CDR3nt: TGCAGTGCCTCGGGACTATTAAGCAATGAGCAGTTCTTC

j_gene: TRBJ2-7
abundance: few
d_gene: TRBD2
v_gene: TRBV20-1
CDR3aa: CSATGIPPGLAGGREQYF
CDR3nt: TGCAGTGCCACGGGGATCCCCCCGGGACTAGCGGGGGGAAGGGAGCAGTACTTC

j_gene: TRBJ1-2
abundance: NA
d_gene: TRBD1
v_gene: TRBV20-1
CDR3aa: CSARVGTGRYGYTF
CDR3nt: TGCAGTGCTAGAGTAGGGACAGGGCGCTATGGCTACACCTTC

j_gene: TRBJ1-5
abundance: few
d_gene: NA
v_gene: TRBV29-1
CDR3aa: CSVGPPGEGQPQHF
CDR3nt: TGCAGCGTTGGACCCCCAGGGGAGGGTCAGCCCCAGCATTTT

j_gene: TRBJ2-3
abundance: few
d_gene: TRBD2
v_gene: TRBV11-1
CDR3aa: CASSPAGGRLWNTDTQYF
CDR3nt: TGTGCCAGCAGTCCGGCCGGCGGGAGGCTGTGGAACACAGATACGCAGTATTTT

j_gene: TRBJ1-2
abundance: few
d_gene: TRBD1
v_gene: TRBV5-1
CDR3aa: CASSFGTEDGYTF
CDR3nt: TGCGCCAGCAGCTTTGGGACAGAGGATGGCTACACCTTC

j_gene: TRBJ2-7
abundance: few
d_gene: NA
v_gene: TRBV20-1
CDR3aa: CSARDPSISNEQYF
CDR3nt: TGCAGTGCTAGAGATCCGAGTATCTCCAACGAGCAGTACTTC

j_gene: TRBJ1-2
abundance: few
d_gene: TRBD1
v_gene: TRBV6-1
CDR3aa: CASSKDRGRHGYTF
CDR3nt: TGTGCCAGCAGTAAGGACAGGGGGCGCCATGGCTACACCTTC

j_gene: TRBJ1-6
abundance: many
d_gene: NA
v_gene: TRBV4-1
CDR3aa: CASSQDERLRSPLHF
CDR3nt: TGCGCCAGCAGCCAAGACGAGCGTTTAAGGTCACCCCTCCACTTT